This T cell receptor (beta chain) was sequenced during a study of blood T cell repertoires in COVID-19. The trim removed 4 bases at V and 7 bases at J, leaving 12 bases unmatched. Per germline, CDR1 LGHDT and CDR2 YNNKEL (reference sequence). This CDR3 contains 16 residues. The method was immunoSEQ multiplex PCR; TCRdb's version includes in-frame clones alone and lacks a portion of them. Among about 49,000 clones listed, 75% to 90% were seen once. J is TRBJ2-2 and V is TRBV3-1 (or the pseudogene TRBV3-2), with TRBD1 identical over 7 bases. Source material: peripheral blood. The sequence was collected from a human donor in a cohort sampled during active COVID-19. In nucleotides, the CDR3 is TGTGCCAGCAGCCCCCTGGGCAGGGGGTATATCGGGGAGCTGTTTTTT. Protein: CASSPLGRGYIGELFF.